This T cell receptor (beta chain) originates from a study of blood T cell repertoires in COVID-19. Study background: The analysed material was cDNA or gDNA that came from T cells, B-cell-depleted T cells, or PBMCs.

This CDR3 is 16 amino acids long. The trim removed 3 bases at V and 4 bases at J, leaving 7 bases unmatched. Germline V CDR1 and CDR2: MGHDK, SYGVNS. Clinical histories supplied by participants themselves formed the basis of cohort assignment. Original processing notes: Cell counts per sample came from amplifying reference gene primers. Measured with immunoSEQ multiplex PCR; TCRdb has only the in-frame clones, and not every one. V, J and clone size derive from that table, while D and trimming were established from the DNA sequence. The table records more than 150,000 clones, almost 85% of them present only once.

The sample consisted of PBMCs or T cells enriched from blood (not recorded which). The TCR sequence derives from a man aged 50-60 years who had recovered from COVID-19. The V and J genes are TRBV25-1 and TRBJ1-5; 9 positions match TRBD1. CDR3 DNA: TGTGCCAGCAGTGAGGCCGGGACAGGGTTTAATCAGCCCCAGCATTTT. This sequence encodes CASSEAGTGFNQPQHF.